This T cell receptor beta chain derives from a study of Ad26.COV2.S vaccination and SARS-CoV-2 variants. Study summary: The vaccine Ad26.COV2.S was put into the muscle once, or twice with 56 days between.

General study results and limits: Total T cell responses, in the TCR breadth and depth analyses, may have been underestimated. A substantial breadth of spike-specific CD8+ and CD4+ T cell responses after vaccination has been reported.

CDR3 length: 13 amino acids. Germline V lookup: CDR1 SGHVS, CDR2 FQNEAQ. Trimming cost V 3 bases and J 1 base, with 6 bases left between them. The method was immunoSEQ multiplex PCR; TCRdb's version includes in-frame clones alone and lacks a portion of them. The data contain around 350,000 clones, 70% to 90% of them singletons. With respect to this clone: No antigen is known for it.

As to treatment: some 19 received Ad26.COV2.S at low or high dose, single or two shots; roughly five received placebo; per-sample allocation not given. Samples came from day 63 after the first vaccine or placebo injection. The rearrangement joins TRBV7-8 to TRBJ1-1; D is undetermined. This clonotype originated in a person between 18 and 60 years old who received the Ad26.COV2.S COVID-19 vaccine or a placebo. Sample: peripheral blood, taken in a trial of Ad26.COV2.S vaccine versus placebo. DNA of the CDR3: TGTGCCAGCAGCTTTGCGGAGAACACTGAAGCTTTCTTT. Its translation: CASSFAENTEAFF.